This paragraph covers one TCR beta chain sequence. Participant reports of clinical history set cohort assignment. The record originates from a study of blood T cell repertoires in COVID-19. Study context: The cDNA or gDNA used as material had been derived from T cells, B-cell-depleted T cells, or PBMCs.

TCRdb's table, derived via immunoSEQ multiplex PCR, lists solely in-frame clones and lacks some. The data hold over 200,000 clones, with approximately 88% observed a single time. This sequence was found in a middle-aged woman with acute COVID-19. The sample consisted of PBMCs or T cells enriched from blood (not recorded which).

CDR3 residues: CASSLGGVNTEAFF. The CDR3 coding sequence is TGTGCCAGCAGCTTAGGGGGCGTAAACACTGAAGCTTTCTTT. V usage is TRBV5-6 and J usage is TRBJ1-1, with TRBD1 identical over 7 bases. The J segment lost 2 bases and the V segment lost 2 bases, leaving 3 bases of the junction unmatched. The CDR3 consists of 14 residues. CDR1 and CDR2 from the germline V gene are SGHDT and YYEEEE. Looking up the rest from reference TRBV5-6 and TRBJ1-1 gives the full variable domain: DAGVTQSPTHLIKTRGQQVTLRCSPKSGHDTVSWYQQALGQGPQFIFQYYEEEERQRGNFPDRFSGHQFPNYSSELNVNALLLGDSALYLCASSLGGVNTEAFFGQGTRLTVV.